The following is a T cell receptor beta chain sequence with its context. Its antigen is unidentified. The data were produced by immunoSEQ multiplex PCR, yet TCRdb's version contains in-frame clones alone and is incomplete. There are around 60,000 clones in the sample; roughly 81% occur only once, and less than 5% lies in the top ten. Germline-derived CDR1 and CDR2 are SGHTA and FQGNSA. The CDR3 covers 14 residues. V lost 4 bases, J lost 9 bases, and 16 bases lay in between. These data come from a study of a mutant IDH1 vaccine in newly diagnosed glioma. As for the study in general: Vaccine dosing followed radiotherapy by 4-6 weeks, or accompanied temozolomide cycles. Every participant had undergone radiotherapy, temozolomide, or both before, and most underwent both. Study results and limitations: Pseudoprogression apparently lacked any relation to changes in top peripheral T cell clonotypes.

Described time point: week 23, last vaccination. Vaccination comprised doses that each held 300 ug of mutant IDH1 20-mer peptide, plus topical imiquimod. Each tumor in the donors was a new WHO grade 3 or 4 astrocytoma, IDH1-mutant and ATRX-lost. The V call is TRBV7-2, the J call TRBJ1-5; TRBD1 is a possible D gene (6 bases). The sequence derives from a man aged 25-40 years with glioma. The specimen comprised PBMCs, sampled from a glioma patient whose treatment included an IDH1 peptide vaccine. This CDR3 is CASSSGGPGGPQHF. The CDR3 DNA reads TGTGCCAGCAGCTCCGGGGGGCCCGGGGGGCCCCAGCATTTT.